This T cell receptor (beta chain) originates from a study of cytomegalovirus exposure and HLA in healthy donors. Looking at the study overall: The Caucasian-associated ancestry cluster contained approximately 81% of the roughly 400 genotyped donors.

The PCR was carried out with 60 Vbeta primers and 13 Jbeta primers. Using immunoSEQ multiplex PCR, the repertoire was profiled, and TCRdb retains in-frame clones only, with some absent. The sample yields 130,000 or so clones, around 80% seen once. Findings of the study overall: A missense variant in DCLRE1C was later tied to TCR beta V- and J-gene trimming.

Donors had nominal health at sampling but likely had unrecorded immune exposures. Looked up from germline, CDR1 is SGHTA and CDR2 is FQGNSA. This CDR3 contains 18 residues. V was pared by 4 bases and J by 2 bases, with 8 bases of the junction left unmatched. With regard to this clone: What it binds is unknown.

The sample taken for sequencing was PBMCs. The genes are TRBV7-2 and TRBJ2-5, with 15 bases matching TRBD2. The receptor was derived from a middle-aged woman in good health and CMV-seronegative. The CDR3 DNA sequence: TGTGCCAGCAGCTGGGGACTAGCGGGAGGAAGCTCACAAGAGACCCAGTACTTC. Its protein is CASSWGLAGGSSQETQYF.